The T cell receptor beta chain described here comes from a study of cytomegalovirus exposure and HLA in healthy donors. Study summary: Out of 150 million to 200 million T cells, an earlier analysis found over 100 million unique TCR beta sequences in total. There were approximately 400 genotyped donors. Of these, 81% fell in the genetic ancestry cluster associated with self-reported Caucasian donors. General study findings and limits: There were some V segments, including TRBV6-2 and TRBV6-3, excluded as indistinguishable. Analysis performed later showed TCR beta chains linked to HLA being more clonally expanded than equally common others.

With 60 Vbeta and 13 Jbeta primers, the PCR was carried out. The data were produced by immunoSEQ multiplex PCR, yet TCRdb's version contains in-frame clones alone and is incomplete. This table holds roughly 200,000 clones, 10% to 15% found once. Germline V gives CDR1 LNHNV, CDR2 YYDKDF (reference sequence). The CDR3 loop spans 14 amino acids. The V gene lost 4 bases and the J gene lost 4 bases, with 12 bases spanning the gap. With respect to this clone: Its matching antigen is unknown.

The receptor was derived from a man aged 50 or older in good health and CMV-seropositive. The chain employs TRBV15 and TRBJ2-3; TRBD1 is a possible D gene (5 bases). The sample was PBMCs. The CDR3 DNA reads as TGTGCCACCAGCACCAATGGGGCGGCAGATACGCAGTATTTT. Amino acid sequence: CATSTNGAADTQYF.